The 21 T cell receptor beta chains reported below all come from one sample, sequenced in a study of shared clonotypes between healthy human individuals. Sequenced by immunoSEQ multiplex PCR; TCRdb stores in-frame clones only, minus some. The table includes roughly 2.2 million clones, less than 95% detected once. The sample comprised naive CD4+ T cells from PBMCs. Subset described: CD45RA+ positively selected. The receptors come from a man between 18 and 29 years old in good health. Some clones in this sample may be carry-over from other donors' samples.

The chain uses TRBV7-8 and TRBJ1-2, with a possible D match to TRBD1 (6 bases). Trimming took 2 bases from V and 0 from J, leaving 10 bases between them. This CDR3 comprises 15 residues. Germline lookup yields CDR1 SGHVS and CDR2 FQNEAQ. CDR3 in DNA: TGTGCCAGCAGCTTATCCCGGACAGCTAACTATGGCTACACCTTC. This sequence encodes CASSLSRTANYGYTF.

The chain links TRBV29-1 to TRBJ1-4; D perhaps matches TRBD1 (6 bases). V shed 7 bases and J shed 7 bases, with 19 bases lying between them. Germline values: CDR1 SQVTM, CDR2 ANQGSEA. This CDR3 region has 14 residues. The DNA of the CDR3 is TGCAGCGCCGGAGTGACAGGCGGCGTTGAAAAACTGTTTTTT. This gives the protein CSAGVTGGVEKLFF.

The V and J genes are TRBV5-1 and TRBJ2-7; 8 bases are a match to TRBD2. V lost 6 bases, J lost 7 bases, and 9 bases stayed unmatched. Germline CDR1 SGHRS, CDR2 YFSETQ. The CDR3 has 13 residues. The CDR3 DNA reads as TGCGCCAGCAATCCCGGGAGGGATTTGGAGCAGTACTTC. It codes for CASNPGRDLEQYF.

The V gene is TRBV7-8, the J gene TRBJ2-7; unclear D gene. Germline CDR1 is SGHVS and CDR2 is FQNEAQ. Trimming left V 3 bases short and J 5 bases short, with 14 bases between. The CDR3 length is 14 residues. The CDR3 reads CASSLSGSTDEQYF. CDR3 coding DNA: TGTGCCAGCAGCTTGTCCGGTAGTACGGACGAGCAGTACTTC.

The V and J genes are TRBV27 and TRBJ2-7; a weak D match, TRBD1 (6 bases). The CDR3 is made up of 14 amino acids. V lost 6 bases, J lost 4 bases, and 16 bases lay in between. Looked up from germline, CDR1 is MNHEY and CDR2 is SMNVEV (reference sequence). The CDR3 DNA reads TGTGCCAGCAGGGGAACAGGGAGAGTTTACGAGCAGTACTTC. Its translation: CASRGTGRVYEQYF.

V is TRBV4-2 and J is TRBJ2-1; tentative D call: TRBD2 (5 bases). Deletions cut 0 bases from V and 0 bases from J, with 9 bases between. The germline CDR1 and CDR2 sequences are LGHNA and YNFKEQ. The CDR3 runs 16 residues. This CDR3 is CASSQDHGNSYNEQFF. CDR3 nucleotide sequence: TGTGCCAGCAGCCAAGATCACGGGAACTCCTACAATGAGCAGTTCTTC.

The genes are TRBV4-3 and TRBJ2-5; TRBD2 is a possible D gene (6 bases). V was shortened by 0 bases and J by 2 bases, with 13 bases between the two germline ends. Germline V CDR1 and CDR2: LGHNA, YSLEER. This CDR3 contains 16 residues. CDR3 loop: CASSQEIRRGQETQYF. The CDR3 coding sequence is TGCGCCAGCAGCCAAGAGATCAGGAGGGGTCAAGAGACCCAGTACTTC.

The chain links TRBV19 to TRBJ2-7; 10 bases are shared with TRBD2. Looked up from germline, CDR1 is LNHDA and CDR2 is SQIVND (reference sequence). Trimming removed 0 bases from V and 0 bases from J; junction bases left unmatched: 2. CDR3 length: 16 amino acids. The DNA for the CDR3 is TGTGCCAGTAGTATAGATCGGACTAGCGGCTCCTACGAGCAGTACTTC. This codes for CASSIDRTSGSYEQYF.

V is TRBV11-1 and J is TRBJ2-5; 9 positions match TRBD1. The germline V gene encodes CDR1 SGHAT and CDR2 FQDESV (reference sequence). CDR3 length equals 15 residues. After removal of 4 bases from V and 5 bases from J, the junction contained 8 bases not matched to a gene. CDR3 coding DNA: TGTGCCAGCAGCTCCTATCCGACAGGGGGGGAGACCCAGTACTTC. It encodes CASSSYPTGGETQYF.

The rearrangement uses TRBV6-5 and TRBJ2-7, with D perhaps matching TRBD1 or TRBD2 (5 bases each). The V end lost 6 bases, the J end lost 6 bases, and 15 bases lay between the germline ends. Germline loops: CDR1 MNHEY, CDR2 SVGAGI. CDR3 length equals 13 residues. Here the CDR3 DNA reads TGTGCCAGCAGCCCTGGGGGAAGGTTCGAGCAGTACTTC. Its translation is CASSPGGRFEQYF.

The V gene is TRBV18, the J gene TRBJ1-5; 7 bases map to TRBD1. The CDR3 has 16 residues. After removal of 5 bases from V and 3 bases from J, the junction contained 10 bases not matched to a gene. Germline loops: CDR1 KGHSH, CDR2 LQKENI. The CDR3 DNA is TGTGCCAGCTCAAACGGACAGGCAGGCTCCAATCAGCCCCAGCATTTT. It specifies CASSNGQAGSNQPQHF.

This rearrangement joins TRBV7-2 to TRBJ2-2; TRBD2 aligns across 8 bases. There are 16 residues in the CDR3. The V segment lost 0 bases and the J segment 6 bases; nucleotides outside the gene matches: 6. Germline V gives CDR1 SGHTA, CDR2 FQGNSA. The CDR3 loop is CASSLAPGGIPGELFF. The DNA of the CDR3 is TGTGCCAGCAGCTTAGCCCCGGGAGGGATTCCCGGGGAGCTGTTTTTT.

The DNA for the CDR3 is TGTGCCAGCAGCTCCCGGATAGCGGGGTTCACAGATACGCAGTATTTT. It specifies CASSSRIAGFTDTQYF. V usage is TRBV5-6 and J usage is TRBJ2-3, with 8 bases lining up with TRBD2. CDR3 size: 16 residues. Germline V gene lookup returns CDR1 SGHDT and CDR2 YYEEEE. The trim removed 3 bases at V and 2 bases at J, leaving 8 bases unmatched.

The V call is TRBV19, the J call TRBJ1-1; D call uncertain. V lost 4 bases and J lost 1, with 13 bases in between. The CDR3 has 15 amino acids. Germline V gives CDR1 LNHDA, CDR2 SQIVND (reference sequence). This CDR3 is CASSTDEVGNTEAFF. CDR3 sequence (DNA): TGTGCCAGTAGTACGGACGAGGTGGGGAACACTGAAGCTTTCTTT.

As for this clone: Distinct nucleotide sequences in the sample also encode this CDR3. The gene calls are TRBV7-9 and TRBJ1-1; unclear D gene. V was shortened by 1 base and J by 2 bases, with 8 bases between the two germline ends. From germline, CDR1 is SEHNR and CDR2 FQNEAQ (reference sequence). The CDR3 spans 14 residues. In DNA form, the CDR3 reads TGTGCCAGCAGCTTAGTTTTCGGTAACACTGAAGCTTTCTTT. Translated: CASSLVFGNTEAFF.

The chain carries TRBV6-5 and TRBJ2-3; D assignment may be TRBD1 or TRBD2 (5 bases each). CDR1 is MNHEY, CDR2 SVGAGI, per germline. The CDR3 has 15 residues. Trimming removed 7 bases from V and 0 bases from J, with 14 bases in between. The CDR3 DNA sequence: TGTGCCAGCACGTGGGACCCTGGGAGCACAGATACGCAGTATTTT. This sequence encodes CASTWDPGSTDTQYF.

The CDR3 region is CASSPRGESSSYNEQFF. In DNA, the CDR3 is TGTGCCAGCAGCCCCCGTGGGGAGTCTAGCTCCTACAATGAGCAGTTCTTC. The chain combines TRBV9 with TRBJ2-1; possibly TRBD2 for D (5 bases). Germline CDR1 SGDLS, CDR2 YYNGEE. Deletions cut 4 bases from V and 0 bases from J, with 17 bases between. The length of the CDR3 is 17 residues.

This chain connects TRBV7-8 to TRBJ2-3; D may be TRBD2 (6 bases). Trimming stripped 5 bases from V and 4 bases from J, with 10 bases between. The CDR3 has 13 amino acids. Germline lookup yields CDR1 SGHVS and CDR2 FQNEAQ. CDR3 sequence reads: CASSAGLPDTQYF. The CDR3 nucleotides are TGTGCCAGCAGCGCCGGACTACCAGATACGCAGTATTTT.

V and J are TRBV18 and TRBJ2-2, with D perhaps being TRBD1 or TRBD2 (6 bases each). Per germline, CDR1 KGHSH and CDR2 LQKENI. Trimming pared 3 bases from V and 6 bases from J, leaving 20 bases between. This CDR3 is built from 17 residues. This CDR3 is CASSPNSPGAKPGELFF. In nucleotides, the CDR3 is TGTGCCAGCTCACCTAATAGTCCGGGGGCGAAGCCCGGGGAGCTGTTTTTT. The entire variable domain, with the rest obtained from reference TRBV18 and TRBJ2-2, is as follows: NAGVMQNPRHLVRRRGQEARLRCSPMKGHSHVYWYRQLPEEGLKFMVYLQKENIIDESGMPKERFSAEFPKEGPSILRIQQVVRGDSAAYFCASSPNSPGAKPGELFFGEGSRLTVL.

The chain has TRBV11-2 and TRBJ2-7, with D possibly being TRBD1 or TRBD2 (5 bases each). This CDR3 comprises 15 residues. CDR1 is SGHAT and CDR2 is FQNNGV in the germline V gene. V dropped 2 bases and J dropped 0 bases, with 11 bases sitting between them. The CDR3 bases are TGTGCCAGCAGCTTAACGTGGGACCTCTCCTACGAGCAGTACTTC. Encoded protein: CASSLTWDLSYEQYF.

J is TRBJ2-2 and V is TRBV28, with TRBD2 matching 8 bases. This CDR3 contains 15 residues. With V trimmed by 3 bases and J by 6 bases, 6 bases remained unmatched. The germline CDR1 and CDR2 sequences are MDHEN and SYDVKM. The DNA of the CDR3 is TGTGCCAGCAGTTTTGGACTAGCTATCCCCGGGGAGCTGTTTTTT. Its translation: CASSFGLAIPGELFF.